This T cell receptor (beta chain) comes out of a study of neoadjuvant nivolumab and ipilimumab in lung cancer. This clone was seen only a few times. Data came from immunoSEQ multiplex PCR; TCRdb stores just in-frame clones and leaves some out. The top ten hold 2% to 3% of the sample, which has 10,000 to 15,000 clones, approximately 94% seen once. The V and J ends lost 0 bases and 6 bases respectively, with 6 bases between them. CDR3 length: 12 amino acids. In germline, CDR1 is SGHAT, CDR2 FQNNGV. Sample: peripheral blood, taken after neoadjuvant nivolumab, alone or with ipilimumab, at or shortly before surgery. The clonotype originates from an adult with non-small cell lung cancer. The chain joins TRBV11-2 to TRBJ2-7; no reliable D call. The CDR3 DNA reads as TGTGCCAGCAGCTTAGATCTAGGCGAGCAGTACTTC. Its translation is CASSLDLGEQYF. Drawing the rest from reference TRBV11-2 and TRBJ2-7, the complete variable domain is EAGVAQSPRYKIIEKRQSVAFWCNPISGHATLYWYQQILGQGPKLLIQFQNNGVVDDSQLPKDRFSAERLKGVDSTLKIQPAKLEDSAVYLCASSLDLGEQYFGPGTRLTVT.